These 11 T cell receptor beta chains were sequenced from one sample in a study of cytomegalovirus exposure and HLA in healthy donors. The PCR made use of 60 Vbeta and 13 Jbeta primers. Measured with immunoSEQ multiplex PCR; TCRdb has only the in-frame clones, and not every one. The table shows more than 95,000 clones, with around two thirds occurring only once. Sequenced sample: PBMCs. The receptors were sampled from a woman aged 45-60 years in good health and CMV-seronegative.

This rearrangement joins TRBV7-8 to TRBJ2-7, with TRBD1 matching over 9 bases. This CDR3 comprises 14 residues. V dropped 5 bases and J dropped 7; count of bases not matched to a gene: 9. The germline V gene encodes CDR1 SGHVS and CDR2 FQNEAQ. CDR3 region: CASSKGTGQVEQYF. CDR3 bases: TGTGCCAGCAGCAAAGGGACAGGGCAGGTTGAGCAGTACTTC. Full variable domain (outside the CDR3, taken from reference TRBV7-8 and TRBJ2-7): GAGVSQSPRYKVAKRGQDVALRCDPISGHVSLFWYQQALGQGPEFLTYFQNEAQLDKSGLPSDRFFAERPEGSVSTLKIQRTQQEDSAVYLCASSKGTGQVEQYFGPGTRLTVT.

This chain links TRBV7-2 with TRBJ1-4; the D is unclear. Germline V CDR1 and CDR2: SGHTA, FQGNSA. V lost 3 bases, J lost 6 bases, and 17 bases lay in between. The CDR3 consists of 16 residues. In DNA, the CDR3 is TGTGCCAGCAGCTTCGGCCAGGCAGGAGGACATGAAAAACTGTTTTTT. As protein: CASSFGQAGGHEKLFF.

The rearrangement joins TRBV10-2 to TRBJ1-5, with 8 bases aligning to TRBD1. Germline-derived CDR1 and CDR2 are WSHSY and SAAADI. The junction had 1 base not matched to a gene; V was cut back by 2 bases and J by 4 bases. The CDR3 totals 14 residues. DNA of the CDR3: TGCGCCAGCAGTGAGAGGACAGGGAATCAGCCCCAGCATTTT. Translating gives CASSERTGNQPQHF.

The V gene is TRBV4-1, the J gene TRBJ1-4; D is unresolved. Germline V CDR1 and CDR2: MGHRA, YSYEKL. This CDR3 region has 17 residues. V was shortened by 3 bases and J by 6 bases, with 20 bases between the two germline ends. The CDR3 nucleotides are TGCGCCAGCAGCCACTCCCCCCTTGTTACGGGTTATGAAAAACTGTTTTTT. Protein product: CASSHSPLVTGYEKLFF.

This clone was detected only once. The rearrangement links TRBV15 to TRBJ2-2, with D uncertain. CDR3 length: 16 amino acids. Deletions cut 3 bases from V and 0 bases from J, with 11 bases between. CDR1 is LNHNV and CDR2 is YYDKDF in the germline V gene (reference sequence). CDR3 nucleotides: TGTGCCACCAGCAGGAACCGTAGAGCGAACACCGGGGAGCTGTTTTTT. Translating gives CATSRNRRANTGELFF. The whole variable domain, remainder taken from reference TRBV15 and TRBJ2-2, is DAMVIQNPRYQVTQFGKPVTLSCSQTLNHNVMYWYQQKSSQAPKLLFHYYDKDFNNEADTPDNFQSRRPNTSFCFLDIRSPGLGDTAMYLCATSRNRRANTGELFFGEGSRLTVL.

V is TRBV7-2 and J is TRBJ2-5, with D possibly matching TRBD1 (6 bases). V lost 2 bases, J lost 2 bases, and 15 bases lay in between. The CDR3 runs to 16 residues. Germline lookup yields CDR1 SGHTA and CDR2 FQGNSA. Here the CDR3 reads CASSLNPPGQQETQYF. The CDR3 DNA is TGTGCCAGCAGCTTAAACCCTCCCGGACAGCAAGAGACCCAGTACTTC. Full variable domain (remainder filled in from reference TRBV7-2 and TRBJ2-5): GAGVSQSPSNKVTEKGKDVELRCDPISGHTALYWYRQSLGQGLEFLIYFQGNSAPDKSGLPSDRFSAERTGGSVSTLTIQRTQQEDSAVYLCASSLNPPGQQETQYFGPGTRLLVL.

V usage is TRBV7-9 and J usage is TRBJ1-4, with D possibly being TRBD1 (6 bases). The germline V and J ends were trimmed by 2 bases and 5 bases, with 9 bases remaining between them. CDR1 and CDR2 from the germline V gene are SEHNR and FQNEAQ (reference sequence). The CDR3 contains 14 residues. The CDR3 region is CASSLRGANEKLFF. The CDR3 DNA reads TGTGCCAGCAGCTTACGGGGGGCAAATGAAAAACTGTTTTTT.

The genes are TRBV27 and TRBJ2-1, with D possibly matching TRBD2 (7 bases). This CDR3 spans 13 amino acids. Per the germline V gene, CDR1 is MNHEY and CDR2 is SMNVEV (reference sequence). Trimming cost V 11 bases and J 6 bases, with 17 bases left between them. The CDR3: CASLGGGLNEQFF. The CDR3 DNA reads TGTGCCTCACTGGGGGGGGGCCTCAATGAGCAGTTCTTC.

This chain uses TRBV5-1 with TRBJ1-5; D is uncertain. The CDR3 is made up of 15 amino acids. Between the trimmed V and J ends, which lost 0 bases and 2 bases, there was a span of 9 bases. Germline V gene sequence: CDR1 SGHRS, CDR2 YFSETQ. CDR3 bases: TGCGCCAGCAGCTTGGCCGGGGAGGGCAATCAGCCCCAGCATTTT. The encoded protein is CASSLAGEGNQPQHF.

This chain links TRBV7-6 with TRBJ2-5; 10 positions match TRBD2. V trimming: 1 base; J trimming: 5 bases; junction bases outside the gene matches: 4. This CDR3 contains 15 residues. Per germline, CDR1 SGHVS and CDR2 FNYEAQ. The CDR3 spells CASSLGASGSETQYF. The CDR3 DNA reads TGTGCCAGCAGCTTAGGGGCTAGCGGGAGCGAGACCCAGTACTTC.

The chain carries TRBV9 and TRBJ1-6; D remains unclear. The CDR3 has 13 residues. Germline V gene data show CDR1 as SGDLS and CDR2 as YYNGEE. V was cut by 2 bases and J by 8 bases, with 8 bases left in between. Here the CDR3 reads CASSVGPDSPLHF. The CDR3, as DNA: TGTGCCAGCAGCGTTGGCCCCGATTCACCCCTCCACTTT.